Each of the 27 T cell receptor beta chains below was sequenced from the same sample in a study of T cell responses to AZD1222 COVID-19 vaccine (dated by TCRdb to about 2021). Library creation used the immunoSEQ multiplex PCR assay. This is the immuneACCESS table as TCRdb keeps it, with only in-frame sequences that have V and J called. A part of the clones is gone; compared with another copy, unresolved V genes explain less than half, and the rest is unexplained. For this sample there are under 150,000 clones; over 85% appear just once. About 5.5% of the sample goes to the ten largest clones. Sample time point, as interpreted from the label and publication: baseline before first vaccination. The sample here was peripheral blood, taken on day 0 of AZD1222 vaccination. These receptors all stem from an adult in good health.

The chain is built from TRBV5-8 and TRBJ1-6, with 7 bases fitting TRBD1. V trimming: 5 bases; J trimming: 6 bases; junction bases outside the gene matches: 8. The CDR3 consists of 15 residues. Germline V gene lookup returns CDR1 SGHTS and CDR2 YDEGEE. CDR3 loop: CASSSYGTVNSPLHF. The DNA for the CDR3 is TGTGCCAGCAGTTCCTACGGGACAGTTAATTCACCCCTCCACTTT.

The sample holds one count of this clone. This chain links TRBV11-1 with TRBJ2-5; D gene ambiguous. Germline CDR1 reads SGHAT; CDR2 reads FQDESV (reference sequence). The CDR3 has 14 residues. V lost 3 bases and J lost 2, with 10 bases in between. This chain's CDR3 is CASSFSLEQETQYF. DNA of the CDR3: TGTGCCAGCAGCTTCAGTTTGGAGCAAGAGACCCAGTACTTC.

The genes are TRBV5-6 and TRBJ1-4; possible D gene TRBD1, 5 bases. V was clipped by 4 bases and J by 3 bases, with 13 bases between them. The germline V gene encodes CDR1 SGHDT and CDR2 YYEEEE. CDR3 length: 15 amino acids. CDR3 in DNA: TGTGCCAGCAGCACCTTGACAGTCTCTAATGAAAAACTGTTTTTT. Amino acids: CASSTLTVSNEKLFF.

The V and J genes are TRBV3-1 (or the pseudogene TRBV3-2) and TRBJ1-4, with 7 bases fitting TRBD1. The CDR3 contains 16 residues. Trimming cost V 4 bases and J 3 bases; bases outside gene matches: 8. CDR1 is LGHDT, CDR2 YNNKEL, per germline (reference sequence). CDR3 sequence: CASSPGRGRANEKLFF. In DNA form, the CDR3 reads TGTGCCAGCAGCCCCGGGAGGGGGCGGGCTAATGAAAAACTGTTTTTT.

This clone came up a few times. This rearrangement joins TRBV11-3 to TRBJ2-3; the D call may be TRBD1 or TRBD2 (5 bases each). Trimming removed 5 bases at V and 2 bases at J, with 11 bases between. From germline, CDR1 is SGHNT and CDR2 YENEEA. The CDR3 runs to 14 residues. The CDR3 is CASSPGTSTDTQYF. The CDR3 DNA is TGTGCCAGCAGCCCAGGGACGTCCACAGATACGCAGTATTTT.

The V and J genes are TRBV10-3 and TRBJ1-2, with 9 bases fitting TRBD1. V lost 3 bases, J lost 8 bases, and 10 bases stayed unmatched. Germline-derived CDR1 and CDR2 are ENHRY and SYGVKD. The CDR3 is 15 residues long. CDR3 nucleotides: TGTGCCATCAGTGAAACGGGACAGGGAACGTCCGGCTACACCTTC. Its translation is CAISETGQGTSGYTF.

The chain recombines TRBV28 with TRBJ2-1, with D possibly matching TRBD2 (6 bases). The germline V gene has CDR1 MDHEN and CDR2 SYDVKM. The CDR3 contains 12 residues. V was trimmed by 1 base and J by 9 bases, leaving 7 bases between them. The CDR3 nucleotides read TGTGCCAGCAGTTTATTGGGAGGTGAGCAGTTCTTC. This gives the protein CASSLLGGEQFF.

The chain is built from TRBV11-2 and TRBJ2-2; D is unresolved. This CDR3 has 14 amino acids. V shed 4 bases and J shed 6 bases, with 12 bases lying between them. The germline gives CDR1 SGHAT, CDR2 FQNNGV. The CDR3 sequence is CASSSQMMPGELFF. The CDR3 DNA is TGTGCCAGCAGCTCCCAGATGATGCCCGGGGAGCTGTTTTTT.

A word on this clone: In the same sample, other DNA sequences code for this CDR3. V usage is TRBV9 and J usage is TRBJ1-1; tentative D call: TRBD1 (5 bases). The CDR3 totals 14 residues. V gave up 3 bases and J gave up 5 bases, with 14 bases separating them. The germline V gene encodes CDR1 SGDLS and CDR2 YYNGEE. The CDR3 loop is CASSAQTAGTEAFF. The CDR3 nucleotides read TGTGCCAGCAGCGCCCAGACAGCGGGGACTGAAGCTTTCTTT.

This chain joins TRBV3-1 (or the pseudogene TRBV3-2) and TRBJ1-3; a weak D match, TRBD1 (6 bases). CDR3 size: 15 residues. Germline V gives CDR1 LGHDT, CDR2 YNNKEL (reference sequence). V lost 0 bases and J lost 7, with 13 bases in between. The chain's CDR3 is CASSQDRGGANTIYF. Written as DNA, the CDR3 is TGTGCCAGCAGCCAAGATCGGGGGGGCGCCAACACCATATATTTT.

The chain links TRBV24-1 to TRBJ2-3; D is possibly TRBD1 (6 bases). The V gene lost 10 bases and the J gene lost 8 bases, with 12 bases spanning the gap. This CDR3 is 11 amino acids long. Germline V lookup: CDR1 KGHDR, CDR2 SFDVKD. This CDR3 reads CATRQGGTQYF. The CDR3 nucleotides read TGTGCCACTAGGCAAGGGGGTACGCAGTATTTT.

This clone was picked up one time. The rearrangement uses TRBV6-4 and TRBJ1-2; a weak D match, TRBD1 (6 bases). V gave up 6 bases and J gave up 5 bases, with 16 bases separating them. The CDR3 contains 14 residues. Looked up from germline, CDR1 is MRHNA and CDR2 is SNTAGT. The CDR3 nucleotides read TGTGCCAGCAGCGTATCGGGGGGCGCATATGGCTACACCTTC. It translates to CASSVSGGAYGYTF.

For this clone: Other DNA sequences of this sample code for an identical CDR3. The rearrangement links TRBV6-5 to TRBJ2-7; TRBD1 matches at 7 bases. CDR1 and CDR2 from the germline V gene are MNHEY and SVGAGI. There are 13 residues in the CDR3. V lost 6 bases to trimming and J lost 2 bases; unmatched junction nucleotides: 4. CDR3 bases: TGTGCCAGCAGGCGACAGGGCCCCTACGAGCAGTACTTC. It translates to CASRRQGPYEQYF.

The J gene is TRBJ1-1, the V gene TRBV7-9, with TRBD1 matching 9 bases. The CDR3 loop spans 15 amino acids. J lost 5 bases, V lost 5 bases, and 9 bases had no gene match. Germline-derived CDR1 and CDR2 are SEHNR and FQNEAQ (reference sequence). CDR3 nucleotide sequence: TGTGCCAGCAGCGGGCGGACAGGGGCTGGGACTGAAGCTTTCTTT. It encodes CASSGRTGAGTEAFF.

The J gene is TRBJ1-5, the V gene TRBV2; D call uncertain. CDR3 length equals 13 residues. Trimming left V 3 bases short and J 7 bases short, with 10 bases between. Germline V gene data show CDR1 as SNHLY and CDR2 as FYNNEI. This CDR3 reads CASSDGVGQPQHF. The CDR3 nucleotides are TGTGCCAGCAGTGACGGGGTGGGCCAGCCCCAGCATTTT.

CDR3 in amino acids: CASSVNSGQPQHF. For the CDR3, the DNA is TGTGCCAGCAGCGTAAACAGTGGTCAGCCCCAGCATTTT. The V and J genes are TRBV9 and TRBJ1-5; D not certain. CDR3 length: 13 amino acids. Per the germline V gene, CDR1 is SGDLS and CDR2 is YYNGEE. V dropped 1 base and J dropped 6 bases, with 8 bases sitting between them. Supplemented by reference TRBV9 and TRBJ1-5, the full variable domain reads DSGVTQTPKHLITATGQRVTLRCSPRSGDLSVYWYQQSLDQGLQFLIQYYNGEERAKGNILERFSAQQFPDLHSELNLSSLELGDSALYFCASSVNSGQPQHFGDGTRLSIL.

This sequence joins TRBV18 and TRBJ1-2; 10 positions agree with TRBD1. The CDR3 runs 15 residues. Looked up from germline, CDR1 is KGHSH and CDR2 is LQKENI. V lost 5 bases to trimming and J lost 5 bases; unmatched junction nucleotides: 8. The CDR3 spells CASSYPGQGYYGYTF. CDR3 DNA sequence: TGTGCCAGCTCATACCCGGGACAGGGGTATTATGGCTACACCTTC.

This rearrangement joins TRBV5-6 to TRBJ1-2; D not certain. The CDR3 is 14 residues long. Trimming cost V 7 bases and J 8 bases, with 21 bases left between them. Germline V lookup: CDR1 SGHDT, CDR2 YYEEEE. The CDR3 reads CASSRWAAQTGYTF. The CDR3 nucleotides are TGTGCCAGCTCCCGGTGGGCGGCGCAGACAGGCTACACCTTC.

The J gene is TRBJ2-7, the V gene TRBV28; D gene unclear. The germline V gene encodes CDR1 MDHEN and CDR2 SYDVKM. The CDR3 contains 13 residues. The V end was cut by 6 bases, the J end by 1 base, with 10 bases between. This CDR3 is CASRGPGSYEQYF. CDR3 coding DNA: TGTGCCAGCAGAGGGCCAGGATCCTACGAGCAGTACTTC.

V and J are TRBV5-1 and TRBJ2-7, with unresolved D. This CDR3 has 12 residues. V lost 1 base and J lost 6, with 8 bases in between. In germline, CDR1 is SGHRS, CDR2 YFSETQ. CDR3 amino acids: CASSLNRLEQYF. The CDR3 region has the DNA TGCGCCAGCAGCTTGAACCGGCTCGAGCAGTACTTC.

This clone was seen just once. The rearrangement uses TRBV5-1 and TRBJ2-5, with 16 bases that match TRBD2. Germline values: CDR1 SGHRS, CDR2 YFSETQ. Trimming took 0 bases from V and 1 from J; bases not matched to a gene: 3. The CDR3 consists of 18 residues. The CDR3 spells CASSLAGTSGGGQETQYF. Here the CDR3 DNA reads TGCGCCAGCAGCTTGGCCGGGACTAGCGGGGGGGGCCAAGAGACCCAGTACTTC.

V and J are TRBV5-6 and TRBJ2-7; 10 bases are a match to TRBD1. The V segment lost 4 bases and the J segment 1 base; nucleotides outside the gene matches: 5. The CDR3 contains 15 residues. From germline, CDR1 is SGHDT and CDR2 YYEEEE. The CDR3 region is CASSPRTGGSYEQYF. The DNA of the CDR3 is TGTGCCAGCAGCCCACGGACAGGGGGATCCTACGAGCAGTACTTC.

The V call is TRBV19, the J call TRBJ2-1; 7 bases are shared with TRBD2. Germline V CDR1 and CDR2: LNHDA, SQIVND (reference sequence). This CDR3 region has 15 residues. After removal of 1 base from V and 8 bases from J, the junction contained 8 bases not matched to a gene. The CDR3 DNA is TGTGCCAGTAGTATAGGAGGACTAGGTCACGATGAGCAGTTCTTC. Protein: CASSIGGLGHDEQFF.

The chain couples TRBV2 to TRBJ1-6; D is unresolved. Per the germline V gene, CDR1 is SNHLY and CDR2 is FYNNEI. The CDR3 length is 11 residues. Trimming took off 3 bases at V and 9 bases at J, with 3 bases between the two ends. The CDR3 is CASSETSPLHF. CDR3 DNA sequence: TGTGCCAGCAGTGAGACTTCACCCCTCCACTTT.

The CDR3 DNA is TGCGCCAGCAGCTTAGGGGGATCTAATGAAAAACTGTTTTTT. Translation: CASSLGGSNEKLFF. The V call is TRBV5-1, the J call TRBJ1-4; D might be TRBD1 (6 bases). Germline CDR1 is SGHRS and CDR2 is YFSETQ. V gave up 2 bases and J gave up 3 bases, with 8 bases separating them. The CDR3 extends over 14 amino acids.

V gene TRBV2 combines with J gene TRBJ1-6; D is possibly TRBD1 (5 bases). The CDR3 length is 12 residues. CDR1 SNHLY and CDR2 FYNNEI come from the germline V gene. The V end was cut by 7 bases, the J end by 12 bases, with 13 bases between. In DNA, the CDR3 is TGTGCCAGCATTTACTCTAGGGGACCCCTCCACTTT. This translates into CASIYSRGPLHF.

This clone turned up a few times. The chain is built from TRBV27 and TRBJ2-7; 12 nucleotides agree with TRBD2. Germline assignment: CDR1 MNHEY and CDR2 SMNVEV (reference sequence). The CDR3 spans 15 residues. V shed 4 bases, J shed 4 bases, and the junction held 5 bases outside the gene matches. The CDR3 loop reads CASSSGLAGHYEQYF. The CDR3 DNA sequence: TGTGCCAGCAGTTCTGGACTAGCGGGACATTACGAGCAGTACTTC.